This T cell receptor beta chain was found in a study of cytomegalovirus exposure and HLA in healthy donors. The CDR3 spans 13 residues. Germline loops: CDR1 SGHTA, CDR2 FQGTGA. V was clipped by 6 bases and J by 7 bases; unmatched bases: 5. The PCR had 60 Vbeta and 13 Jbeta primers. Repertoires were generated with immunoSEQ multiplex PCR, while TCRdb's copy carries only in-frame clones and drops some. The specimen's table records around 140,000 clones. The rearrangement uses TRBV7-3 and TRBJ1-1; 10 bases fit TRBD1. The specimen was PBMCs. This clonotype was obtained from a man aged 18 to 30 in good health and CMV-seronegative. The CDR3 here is CASRKTGGVEAFF. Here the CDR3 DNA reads TGTGCCAGCAGGAAGACAGGGGGCGTTGAAGCTTTCTTT.